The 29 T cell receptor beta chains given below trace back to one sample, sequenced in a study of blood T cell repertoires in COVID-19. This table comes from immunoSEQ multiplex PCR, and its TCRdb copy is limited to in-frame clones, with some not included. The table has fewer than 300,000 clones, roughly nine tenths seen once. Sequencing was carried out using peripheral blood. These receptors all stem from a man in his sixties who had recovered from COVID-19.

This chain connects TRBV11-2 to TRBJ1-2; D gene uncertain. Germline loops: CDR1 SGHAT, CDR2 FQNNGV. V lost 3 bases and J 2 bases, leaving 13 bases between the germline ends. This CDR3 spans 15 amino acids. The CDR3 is CASSLTPTPNYGYTF. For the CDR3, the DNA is TGTGCCAGCAGCTTGACACCAACCCCCAACTATGGCTACACCTTC.

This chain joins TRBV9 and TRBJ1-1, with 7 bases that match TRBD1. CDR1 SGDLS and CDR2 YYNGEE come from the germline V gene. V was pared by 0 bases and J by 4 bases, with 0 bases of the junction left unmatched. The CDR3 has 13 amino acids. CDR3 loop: CASSVDRGTEAFF. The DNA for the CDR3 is TGTGCCAGCAGCGTAGACAGGGGCACTGAAGCTTTCTTT.

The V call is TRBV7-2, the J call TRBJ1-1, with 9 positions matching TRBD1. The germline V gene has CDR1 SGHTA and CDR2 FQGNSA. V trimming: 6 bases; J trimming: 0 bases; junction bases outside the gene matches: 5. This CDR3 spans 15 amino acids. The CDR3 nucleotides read TGTGCCAGCAGAAAACAGGGGGCCGTGAACACTGAAGCTTTCTTT. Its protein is CASRKQGAVNTEAFF.

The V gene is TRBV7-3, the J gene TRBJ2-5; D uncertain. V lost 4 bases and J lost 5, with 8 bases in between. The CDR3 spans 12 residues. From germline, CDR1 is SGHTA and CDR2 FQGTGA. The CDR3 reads CASSSLFETQYF. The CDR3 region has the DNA TGTGCCAGCAGCTCCCTATTCGAGACCCAGTACTTC.

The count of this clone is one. CDR3 residues: CASSPGTGGGYEQYF. The CDR3 DNA is TGTGCCAGTAGTCCCGGGACAGGGGGCGGCTACGAGCAGTACTTC. The chain joins TRBV19 to TRBJ2-7; 12 bases are shared with TRBD1. With V trimmed by 5 bases and J by 3 bases, 5 bases remained unmatched. CDR3 length: 15 residues. Germline V gene lookup returns CDR1 LNHDA and CDR2 SQIVND (reference sequence).

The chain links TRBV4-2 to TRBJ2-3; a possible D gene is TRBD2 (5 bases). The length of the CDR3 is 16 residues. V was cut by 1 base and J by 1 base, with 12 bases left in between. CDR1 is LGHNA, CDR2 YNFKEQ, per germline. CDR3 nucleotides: TGTGCCAGCAGCCAAGGTGACTACGGGGGCACAGATACGCAGTATTTT. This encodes CASSQGDYGGTDTQYF.

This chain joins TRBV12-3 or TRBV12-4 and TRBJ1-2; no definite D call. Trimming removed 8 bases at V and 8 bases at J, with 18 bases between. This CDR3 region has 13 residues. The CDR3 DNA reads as TGTGCCAGCCGACTCGTGACTAGCGGAGGCTACACCTTC. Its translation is CASRLVTSGGYTF.

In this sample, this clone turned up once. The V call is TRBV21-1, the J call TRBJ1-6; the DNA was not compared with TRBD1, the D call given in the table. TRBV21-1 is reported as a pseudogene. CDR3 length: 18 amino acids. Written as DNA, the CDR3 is TGTGCCAGCAGGACGGCGGGACAGGGGGATAAATATAATTCACCCCTCCACTTT. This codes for CASRTAGQGDKYNSPLHF.

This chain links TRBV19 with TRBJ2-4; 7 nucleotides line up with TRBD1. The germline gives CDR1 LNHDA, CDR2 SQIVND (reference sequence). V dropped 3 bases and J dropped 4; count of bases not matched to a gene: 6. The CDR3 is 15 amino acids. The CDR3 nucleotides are TGTGCCAGTAGTATGTTGGGGGACAGTAAAAACATTCAGTACTTC. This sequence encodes CASSMLGDSKNIQYF.

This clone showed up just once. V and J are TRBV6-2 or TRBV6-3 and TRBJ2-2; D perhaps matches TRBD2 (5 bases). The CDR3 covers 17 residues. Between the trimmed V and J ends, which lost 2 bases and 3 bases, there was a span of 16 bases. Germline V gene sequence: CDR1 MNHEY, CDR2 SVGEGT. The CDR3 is CASSYILAWSDTGELFF. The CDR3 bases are TGTGCCAGCAGTTACATCCTAGCCTGGTCGGACACCGGGGAGCTGTTTTTT.

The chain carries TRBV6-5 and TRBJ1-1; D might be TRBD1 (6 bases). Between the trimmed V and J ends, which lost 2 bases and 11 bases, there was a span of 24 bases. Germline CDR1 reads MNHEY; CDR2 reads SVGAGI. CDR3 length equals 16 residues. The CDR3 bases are TGTGCCAGCAGTTACGGGTGGCAGGGGAGAACACTGAACGCTTTCTTT. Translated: CASSYGWQGRTLNAFF.

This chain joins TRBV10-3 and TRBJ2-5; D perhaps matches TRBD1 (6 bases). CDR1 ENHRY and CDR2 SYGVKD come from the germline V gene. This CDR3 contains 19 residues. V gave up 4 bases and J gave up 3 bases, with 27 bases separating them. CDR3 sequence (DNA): TGTGCCATCAGTGGCCCAACACAGGGATGGTTGGGCCGCAAAGAGACCCAGTACTTC. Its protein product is CAISGPTQGWLGRKETQYF.

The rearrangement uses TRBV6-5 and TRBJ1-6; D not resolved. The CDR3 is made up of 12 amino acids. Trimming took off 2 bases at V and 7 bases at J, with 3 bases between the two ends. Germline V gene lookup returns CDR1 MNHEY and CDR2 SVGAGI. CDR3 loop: CASSYANSPLHF. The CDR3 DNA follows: TGTGCCAGCAGTTACGCGAATTCACCCCTCCACTTT.

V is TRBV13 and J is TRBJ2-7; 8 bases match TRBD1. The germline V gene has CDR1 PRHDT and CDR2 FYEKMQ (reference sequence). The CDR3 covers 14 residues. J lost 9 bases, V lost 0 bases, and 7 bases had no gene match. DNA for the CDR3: TGTGCCAGCAGCTTAGGGACAGGGGAAGGCGGGCAGTACTTC. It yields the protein CASSLGTGEGGQYF.

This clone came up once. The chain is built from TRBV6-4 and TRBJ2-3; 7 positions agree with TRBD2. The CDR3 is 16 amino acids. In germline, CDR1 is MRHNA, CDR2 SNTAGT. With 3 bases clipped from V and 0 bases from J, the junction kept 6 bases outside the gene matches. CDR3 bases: TGTGCCAGCAGTGAGTCAGCGGGGTCTAGCACAGATACGCAGTATTTT. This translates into CASSESAGSSTDTQYF.

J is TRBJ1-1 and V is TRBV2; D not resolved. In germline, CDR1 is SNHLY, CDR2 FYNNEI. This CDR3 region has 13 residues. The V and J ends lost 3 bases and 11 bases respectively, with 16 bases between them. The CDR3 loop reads CASSDRFGVTAFF. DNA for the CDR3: TGTGCCAGCAGTGACCGGTTCGGGGTAACGGCTTTCTTT.

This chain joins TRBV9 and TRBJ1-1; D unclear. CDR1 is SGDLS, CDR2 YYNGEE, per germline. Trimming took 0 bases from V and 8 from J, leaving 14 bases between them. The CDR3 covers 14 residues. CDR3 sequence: CASSVDGSSREAFF. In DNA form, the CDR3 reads TGTGCCAGCAGCGTAGACGGGAGCTCCCGCGAAGCTTTCTTT.

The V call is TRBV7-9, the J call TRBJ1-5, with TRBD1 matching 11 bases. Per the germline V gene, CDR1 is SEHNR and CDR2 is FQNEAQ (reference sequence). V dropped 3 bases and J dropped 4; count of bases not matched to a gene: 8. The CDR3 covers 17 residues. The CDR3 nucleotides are TGTGCCAGCAGCTTTGCGACCGGGACAGGGGGAAATCAGCCCCAGCATTTT. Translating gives CASSFATGTGGNQPQHF. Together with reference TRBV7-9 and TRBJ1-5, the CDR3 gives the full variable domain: DTGVSQNPRHKITKRGQNVTFRCDPISEHNRLYWYRQTLGQGPEFLTYFQNEAQLEKSRLLSDRFSAERPKGSFSTLEIQRTEQGDSAMYLCASSFATGTGGNQPQHFGDGTRLSIL.

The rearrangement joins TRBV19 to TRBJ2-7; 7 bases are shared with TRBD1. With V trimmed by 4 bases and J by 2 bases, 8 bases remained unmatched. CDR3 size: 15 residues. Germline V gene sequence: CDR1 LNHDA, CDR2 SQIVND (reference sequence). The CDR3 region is CASSSGQVGTYEQYF. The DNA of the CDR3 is TGTGCCAGTAGTAGTGGACAGGTCGGGACCTACGAGCAGTACTTC.

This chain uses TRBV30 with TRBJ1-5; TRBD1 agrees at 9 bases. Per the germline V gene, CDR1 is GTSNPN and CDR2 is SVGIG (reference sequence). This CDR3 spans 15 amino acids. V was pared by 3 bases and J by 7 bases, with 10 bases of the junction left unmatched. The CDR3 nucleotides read TGTGCCTGGAGCGCCGGGACAGGGTTTGAGCAGCCCCAGCATTTT. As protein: CAWSAGTGFEQPQHF.

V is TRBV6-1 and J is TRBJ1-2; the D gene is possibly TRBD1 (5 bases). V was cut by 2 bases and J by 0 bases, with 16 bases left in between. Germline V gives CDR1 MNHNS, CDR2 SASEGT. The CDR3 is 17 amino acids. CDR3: CASSELSRAGANYGYTF. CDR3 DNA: TGTGCCAGCAGTGAATTGTCGCGGGCGGGGGCTAACTATGGCTACACCTTC.

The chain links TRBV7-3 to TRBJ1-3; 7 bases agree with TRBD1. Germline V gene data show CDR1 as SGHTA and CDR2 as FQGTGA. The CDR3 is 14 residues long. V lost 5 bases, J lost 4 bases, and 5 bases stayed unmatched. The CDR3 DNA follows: TGTGCCAGCAGCACAGGGACAGCCGGAAACACCATATATTTT. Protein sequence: CASSTGTAGNTIYF.

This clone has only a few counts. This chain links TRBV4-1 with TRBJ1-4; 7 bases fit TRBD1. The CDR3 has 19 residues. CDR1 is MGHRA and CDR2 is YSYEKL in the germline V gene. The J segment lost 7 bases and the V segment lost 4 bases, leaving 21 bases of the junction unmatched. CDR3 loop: CASSRPGTDPLQRGEKLFF. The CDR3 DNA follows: TGCGCCAGCAGCCGACCCGGGACAGATCCTCTTCAGAGGGGTGAAAAACTGTTTTTT.

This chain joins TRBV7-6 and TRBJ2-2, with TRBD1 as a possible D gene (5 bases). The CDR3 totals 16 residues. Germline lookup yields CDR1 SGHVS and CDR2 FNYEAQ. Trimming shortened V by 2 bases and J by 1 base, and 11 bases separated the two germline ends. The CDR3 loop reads CASSLSTGKNTGELFF. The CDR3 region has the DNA TGTGCCAGCAGCTTATCTACAGGCAAGAACACCGGGGAGCTGTTTTTT.

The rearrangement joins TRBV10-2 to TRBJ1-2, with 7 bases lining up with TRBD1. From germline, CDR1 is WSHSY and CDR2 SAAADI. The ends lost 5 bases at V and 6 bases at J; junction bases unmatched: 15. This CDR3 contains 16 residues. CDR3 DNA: TGCGCCAGCAGTCGATACGGACAGGAGAACCTCCATGGCTACACCTTC. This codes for CASSRYGQENLHGYTF.

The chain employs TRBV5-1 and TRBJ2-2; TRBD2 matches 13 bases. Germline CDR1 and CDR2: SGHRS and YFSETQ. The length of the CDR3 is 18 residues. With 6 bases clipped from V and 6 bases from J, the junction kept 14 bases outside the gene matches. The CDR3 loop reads CASIGTSGEIPRPGELFF. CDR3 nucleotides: TGCGCCAGCATCGGGACTAGCGGGGAGATCCCAAGGCCCGGGGAGCTGTTTTTT.

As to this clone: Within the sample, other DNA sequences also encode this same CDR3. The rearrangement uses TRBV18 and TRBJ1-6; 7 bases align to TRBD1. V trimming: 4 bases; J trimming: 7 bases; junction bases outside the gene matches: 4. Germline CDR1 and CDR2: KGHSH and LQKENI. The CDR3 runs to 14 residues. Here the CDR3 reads CASSRDRENSPLHF. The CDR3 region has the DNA TGTGCCAGCTCACGGGACAGAGAAAATTCACCCCTCCACTTT.

This chain's CDR3 is CASSLEGTAGNTIYF. The DNA for the CDR3 is TGCGCCAGCAGCTTGGAAGGGACAGCTGGAAACACCATATATTTT. The genes are TRBV5-1 and TRBJ1-3; 7 nucleotides line up with TRBD1. The J segment lost 2 bases and the V segment lost 0 bases, leaving 2 bases of the junction unmatched. The CDR3 extends over 15 amino acids. In germline, CDR1 is SGHRS, CDR2 YFSETQ.

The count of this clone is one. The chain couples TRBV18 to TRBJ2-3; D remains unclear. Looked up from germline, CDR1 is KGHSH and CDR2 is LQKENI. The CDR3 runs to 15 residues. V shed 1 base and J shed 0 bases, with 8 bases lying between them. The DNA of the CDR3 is TGTGCCAGCTCACCACTGGCTCGAAGCACAGATACGCAGTATTTT. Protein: CASSPLARSTDTQYF.